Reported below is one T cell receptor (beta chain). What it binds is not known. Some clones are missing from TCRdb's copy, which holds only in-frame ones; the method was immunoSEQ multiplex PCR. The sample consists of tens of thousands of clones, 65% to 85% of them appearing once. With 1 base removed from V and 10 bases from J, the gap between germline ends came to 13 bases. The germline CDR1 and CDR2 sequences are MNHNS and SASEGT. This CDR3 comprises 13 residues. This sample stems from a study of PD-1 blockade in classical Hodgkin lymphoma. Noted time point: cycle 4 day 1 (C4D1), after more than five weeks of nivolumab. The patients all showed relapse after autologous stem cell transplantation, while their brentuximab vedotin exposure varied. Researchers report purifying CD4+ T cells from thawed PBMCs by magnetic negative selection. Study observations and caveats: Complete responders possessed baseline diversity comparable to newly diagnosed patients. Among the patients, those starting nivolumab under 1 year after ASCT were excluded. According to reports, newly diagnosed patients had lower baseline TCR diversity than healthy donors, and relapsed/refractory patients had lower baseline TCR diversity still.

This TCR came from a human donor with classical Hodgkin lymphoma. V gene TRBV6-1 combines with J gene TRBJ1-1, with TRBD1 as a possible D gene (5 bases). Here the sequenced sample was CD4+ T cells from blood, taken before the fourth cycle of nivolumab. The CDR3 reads CASSEGREVGAFF. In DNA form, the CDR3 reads TGTGCCAGCAGTGAAGGCAGGGAGGTTGGAGCTTTCTTT.